The 18 T cell receptor beta chains listed next were all sequenced from one sample in a study of OX40 agonist ivuxolimab in advanced cancers. The repertoire was sequenced with immunoSEQ multiplex PCR; TCRdb's copy has only in-frame clones and lacks some. The data contain 95,000 to 100,000 clones, 90% of them singletons. Here the sequenced sample was CD4+ or CD8+ T cells sorted from blood, taken in a trial of the OX40 agonist ivuxolimab. The source of these receptors is an adult with an advanced solid tumor such as melanoma, head and neck, liver or kidney cancer.

This clone was picked up a small number of times. The chain is built from TRBV19 and TRBJ1-5; weak D call: TRBD1 (5 bases). The CDR3 covers 15 residues. Germline CDR1 reads LNHDA; CDR2 reads SQIVND (reference sequence). V was trimmed by 3 bases and J by 1 base, leaving 10 bases between them. In nucleotides, the CDR3 is TGTGCCAGTAGTATGGGTCGACAGAGCAATCAGCCCCAGCATTTT. This encodes CASSMGRQSNQPQHF.

CDR3 DNA: TGTGCCAGTAGCCCCATGAGGGGGGCGCGAACTGAAGCTTTCTTT. The encoded protein is CASSPMRGARTEAFF. The V gene is TRBV19, the J gene TRBJ1-1; D may be TRBD1 (6 bases). Germline values: CDR1 LNHDA, CDR2 SQIVND (reference sequence). Trimming pared 6 bases from V and 5 bases from J, leaving 19 bases between. CDR3 length: 15 residues. The entire variable domain, with the rest obtained from reference TRBV19 and TRBJ1-1, is as follows: DGGITQSPKYLFRKEGQNVTLSCEQNLNHDAMYWYRQDPGQGLRLIYYSQIVNDFQKGDIAEGYSVSREKKESFPLTVTSAQKNPTAFYLCASSPMRGARTEAFFGQGTRLTVV.

The rearrangement uses TRBV27 and TRBJ2-7, with TRBD1 identical over 10 bases. CDR3 length: 15 residues. Germline trimming cut 1 base from V and 5 bases from J; bases unmatched to any gene: 5. CDR1 and CDR2 from the germline V gene are MNHEY and SMNVEV (reference sequence). DNA of the CDR3: TGTGCCAGCAGTTTATTGGGGACAGGGGTCAACGAGCAGTACTTC. Its translation: CASSLLGTGVNEQYF.

The rearrangement uses TRBV4-3 and TRBJ1-2; D is ambiguous. CDR1 is LGHNA, CDR2 YSLEER, per germline. Trimming left V 0 bases short and J 8 bases short, with 10 bases between. The CDR3 has 13 residues. The CDR3 nucleotides are TGCGCCAGCAGCCAAGATGGTGTGTTAGGCTACACCTTC. It codes for CASSQDGVLGYTF.

V and J are TRBV5-5 and TRBJ2-7; either TRBD1 or TRBD2 may fit D (5 bases each). V lost 3 bases, J lost 3 bases, and 13 bases lay in between. CDR3 length equals 14 residues. Germline-derived CDR1 and CDR2 are SGHKS and YYEKEE (reference sequence). For the CDR3, the DNA is TGTGCCAGCAGCTCGGGGCCCGGTAACTACGAGCAGTACTTC. Translation: CASSSGPGNYEQYF.

This rearrangement joins TRBV7-3 to TRBJ2-1, with TRBD2 identical over 16 bases. V gave up 5 bases and J gave up 0 bases; unmatched junction bases: 10. CDR3 length equals 20 residues. Germline loops: CDR1 SGHTA, CDR2 FQGTGA. CDR3 in DNA: TGTGCCAGCAGCCCTGGCCCGGGACTAGCGGGGGGGAGCTCCTACAATGAGCAGTTCTTC. Encoded protein: CASSPGPGLAGGSSYNEQFF.

The chain employs TRBV9 and TRBJ2-7; TRBD1 or TRBD2 may be the D gene (5 bases each). V shed 0 bases and J shed 2 bases, with 12 bases lying between them. The length of the CDR3 is 15 residues. From germline, CDR1 is SGDLS and CDR2 YYNGEE. The CDR3 DNA sequence: TGTGCCAGCAGCGTAGCTTCGGGACCCCCCTACGAGCAGTACTTC. It is translated as CASSVASGPPYEQYF.

This clone came up a few times. The CDR3 DNA reads TGCGCCAGCAGCCCCCCGGACGCGAACACTGAAGCTTTCTTT. Translation gives CASSPPDANTEAFF. This chain uses TRBV5-1 with TRBJ1-1; D is ambiguous. The CDR3 length is 14 residues. Germline-derived CDR1 and CDR2 are SGHRS and YFSETQ. Between the trimmed V and J ends, which lost 4 bases and 1 base, there was a span of 11 bases. Full variable domain (missing parts from reference TRBV5-1 and TRBJ1-1): KAGVTQTPRYLIKTRGQQVTLSCSPISGHRSVSWYQQTPGQGLQFLFEYFSETQRNKGNFPGRFSGRQFSNSRSEMNVSTLELGDSALYLCASSPPDANTEAFFGQGTRLTVV.

The chain carries TRBV4-1 and TRBJ2-5, with 9 bases aligning to TRBD1. The germline V gene has CDR1 MGHRA and CDR2 YSYEKL. This CDR3 is 14 amino acids long. V lost 4 bases, J lost 5 bases, and 5 bases stayed unmatched. This CDR3 is CASSLQGAGETQYF. In DNA, the CDR3 is TGCGCCAGCAGCCTACAGGGGGCTGGGGAGACCCAGTACTTC.

V gene TRBV15 combines with J gene TRBJ2-2, with 10 bases matching TRBD2. CDR1 and CDR2 (germline): LNHNV, YYDKDF (reference sequence). This CDR3 contains 16 residues. With 0 bases clipped from V and 6 bases from J, the junction kept 4 bases outside the gene matches. This chain's CDR3 is CATSRDTGLAPGELFF. The CDR3 nucleotides are TGTGCCACCAGCAGAGATACGGGACTAGCGCCCGGGGAGCTGTTTTTT.

V is TRBV6-5 and J is TRBJ2-3; no clear D. V lost 2 bases and J lost 1, with 4 bases in between. CDR1 MNHEY and CDR2 SVGAGI come from the germline V gene. The CDR3 spans 13 residues. CDR3: CASSYPGTDTQYF. The CDR3 DNA reads TGTGCCAGCAGTTACCCGGGCACAGATACGCAGTATTTT.

The CDR3 nucleotides read TGTGCCAGCAGTTTCGAGCTAGCGGGAGGGCCCGGGGAGCAGTACTTC. Its translation is CASSFELAGGPGEQYF. The rearrangement links TRBV27 to TRBJ2-7, with 12 nucleotides matching TRBD2. After removal of 3 bases from V and 7 bases from J, the junction contained 10 bases not matched to a gene. The germline V gene encodes CDR1 MNHEY and CDR2 SMNVEV (reference sequence). CDR3 length: 16 amino acids.

The V call is TRBV7-2, the J call TRBJ1-1, with D perhaps TRBD1 (6 bases). CDR3 length: 15 residues. Between the trimmed V and J ends, which lost 3 bases and 5 bases, there was a span of 16 bases. CDR1 is SGHTA, CDR2 FQGNSA, per germline. The CDR3 DNA sequence: TGTGCCAGCAGCTTTCGACGGGGGCTTGGGACTGAAGCTTTCTTT. Translating gives CASSFRRGLGTEAFF.

The rearrangement links TRBV7-9 to TRBJ2-5; a possible D gene is TRBD2 (5 bases). Germline CDR1 and CDR2: SEHNR and FQNEAQ (reference sequence). The ends were cut back, 1 base at V and 10 bases at J, with 10 bases in the middle. The CDR3 extends over 12 amino acids. CDR3 residues: CASSLDRGGQYF. CDR3 DNA: TGTGCCAGCAGCTTAGACCGGGGTGGCCAGTACTTC.

The chain carries TRBV5-5 and TRBJ2-7; the D gene is possibly TRBD1 (5 bases). The CDR3 is 14 residues long. Germline V CDR1 and CDR2: SGHKS, YYEKEE (reference sequence). The V and J ends lost 0 bases and 2 bases respectively, with 9 bases between them. CDR3 bases: TGTGCCAGCAGCTTGGCCCCAGGGCCCTACGAGCAGTACTTC. Translation: CASSLAPGPYEQYF.

The rearrangement joins TRBV6-6 to TRBJ2-7; D is undetermined. CDR1 and CDR2 from the germline V gene are MNHNY and SVGAGI (reference sequence). CDR3 length: 12 residues. Trimming removed 6 bases at V and 4 bases at J, with 10 bases between. The CDR3 region has the DNA TGTGCCAGCAGCTATGCCGTTTACGAGCAGTACTTC. Protein product: CASSYAVYEQYF.

The chain recombines TRBV6-6 with TRBJ2-7; D might be TRBD2 (6 bases). Germline CDR1 and CDR2: MNHNY and SVGAGI (reference sequence). This CDR3 is 15 amino acids long. V lost 5 bases to trimming and J lost 4 bases, with 18 bases between them. CDR3 DNA: TGTGCCAGCAGTGACAGCGCGGGGTTAAGGTACGAGCAGTACTTC. As protein: CASSDSAGLRYEQYF.

V gene TRBV7-6 combines with J gene TRBJ2-7, with TRBD2 identical over 9 bases. Looked up from germline, CDR1 is SGHVS and CDR2 is FNYEAQ. The CDR3 has 16 amino acids. V shed 5 bases, J shed 3 bases, and the junction held 11 bases outside the gene matches. CDR3 region: CASSPAAASGNYEQYF. As DNA, the CDR3 is TGTGCCAGCAGCCCGGCGGCGGCTAGCGGGAACTACGAGCAGTACTTC.